A selection of T cell receptor beta chains follows, all from one sample in a study of blood T cell repertoires in COVID-19. The table came from immunoSEQ multiplex PCR; TCRdb's copy has only in-frame clones and leaves some out. The table records roughly 120,000 clones, around 86% of them present only once. The sample consisted of peripheral blood. Every receptor here comes from an elderly man with acute or convalescent COVID-19. CDR3s include the opening cysteine and the closing phenylalanine or tryptophan. D genes are given only for firm matches. A clone size is listed for some rows: how often the clone was seen (once, few, many), or a class if it is expanded.

j_gene: TRBJ1-2; abundance: .; d_gene: TRBD1; v_gene: TRBV7-9; CDR3nt: TGTGCCAGCAGCCAGGGGACAGGGGATAACTATGGCTACACCTTC; CDR3aa: CASSQGTGDNYGYTF
j_gene: TRBJ2-7; abundance: .; d_gene: TRBD2; v_gene: TRBV6-2/TRBV6-3; CDR3nt: TGTGCCAGCAGTTACTCGGAAGCGGGAGGTTACGAGCAGTACTTC; CDR3aa: CASSYSEAGGYEQYF
j_gene: TRBJ2-2; abundance: once; d_gene: .; v_gene: TRBV5-5; CDR3nt: TGTGCCAGCAGCTTTGGTTGGACAGAGAACACCGGGGAGCTGTTTTTT; CDR3aa: CASSFGWTENTGELFF
j_gene: TRBJ2-3; abundance: once; d_gene: .; v_gene: TRBV14; CDR3nt: TGTGCCAGCAGCCAACTAACGGGTTTGGCAGGGGTCACAGATACGCAGTATTTT; CDR3aa: CASSQLTGLAGVTDTQYF
j_gene: TRBJ1-2; abundance: .; d_gene: .; v_gene: TRBV7-9; CDR3nt: TGTGCCAGCAGCTCCACAGGGCGGAGTTATGGCTACACCTTC; CDR3aa: CASSSTGRSYGYTF
j_gene: TRBJ2-3; abundance: .; d_gene: TRBD2; v_gene: TRBV5-1; CDR3nt: TGCGCCAGCAGCTTGACTAGCGGGAGAAGCCTCGGCACAGATACGCAGTATTTT; CDR3aa: CASSLTSGRSLGTDTQYF
j_gene: TRBJ1-1; abundance: .; d_gene: TRBD1; v_gene: TRBV10-3; CDR3nt: TGTGCCATCAGTGGGCCGAACAGGGGTGGAACTGAAGCTTTCTTT; CDR3aa: CAISGPNRGGTEAFF
j_gene: TRBJ1-1; abundance: .; d_gene: .; v_gene: TRBV11-2; CDR3nt: TGTGCCAGCAGCTTCGCAACCCCCGGGTCTTTAGCTTTCTTT; CDR3aa: CASSFATPGSLAFF
j_gene: TRBJ1-5; abundance: .; d_gene: .; v_gene: TRBV10-3; CDR3nt: TGTGCCATCAGTGGACAGGGCAATCAGCCCCAGCATTTT; CDR3aa: CAISGQGNQPQHF
j_gene: TRBJ2-7; abundance: .; d_gene: TRBD2; v_gene: TRBV6-1; CDR3nt: TGTGCCAGCAGTGAAGTCGGACGGGGACTAGCGGGAGGACTCTACGAGCAGTACTTC; CDR3aa: CASSEVGRGLAGGLYEQYF
j_gene: TRBJ1-5; abundance: .; d_gene: .; v_gene: TRBV5-1; CDR3nt: TGCGCCAGCAGCCCTGGGGGGGCAAGCCAGCCCCAGCATTTT; CDR3aa: CASSPGGASQPQHF
j_gene: TRBJ2-5; abundance: once; d_gene: TRBD2; v_gene: TRBV6-4; CDR3nt: TGTGCCAGCTCGGCTAGCGGGGGGGAAACTCAAGAGACCCAGTACTTC; CDR3aa: CASSASGGETQETQYF
j_gene: TRBJ2-3; abundance: .; d_gene: .; v_gene: TRBV28; CDR3nt: TGTGCCAGCAACCTCAGGGGATCCGCCCCGAATACGCAGTATTTT; CDR3aa: CASNLRGSAPNTQYF
j_gene: TRBJ2-7; abundance: once; d_gene: .; v_gene: TRBV28; CDR3nt: TGTGCCAGCAGCTCGGACAGAGGCTACGAGCAGTACTTC; CDR3aa: CASSSDRGYEQYF
j_gene: TRBJ1-2; abundance: .; d_gene: .; v_gene: TRBV6-5; CDR3nt: TGTGCCAGCAGCGGGACTTTTGATGGCTACACCTTC; CDR3aa: CASSGTFDGYTF
j_gene: TRBJ2-3; abundance: .; d_gene: .; v_gene: TRBV5-4; CDR3nt: TGTGCCAGCAGCGGGCGGGCCGTTTCCACAGATACGCAGTATTTT; CDR3aa: CASSGRAVSTDTQYF
j_gene: TRBJ1-4; abundance: few; d_gene: TRBD1; v_gene: TRBV19; CDR3nt: TGTGCCAGTAGTTTTTGGACAGGGAAAAATGAAAAACTGTTTTTT; CDR3aa: CASSFWTGKNEKLFF
j_gene: TRBJ1-2; abundance: once; d_gene: .; v_gene: TRBV18; CDR3nt: TGTGCCAGCTCACCAGAATTGCAGGACAGAAACTATGGCTACACCTTC; CDR3aa: CASSPELQDRNYGYTF
j_gene: TRBJ1-1; abundance: .; d_gene: .; v_gene: TRBV18; CDR3nt: TGTGCCAGCTCACGACCTCAGGGTGGAAACACTGAAGCTTTCTTT; CDR3aa: CASSRPQGGNTEAFF
j_gene: TRBJ1-2; abundance: .; d_gene: .; v_gene: TRBV7-2; CDR3nt: TGTGCCAGCAGCTCTCGGGACATCGCTAACTATGGCTACACCTTC; CDR3aa: CASSSRDIANYGYTF
j_gene: TRBJ2-3; abundance: .; d_gene: .; v_gene: TRBV28; CDR3nt: TGTGCCAGCAGTTTAGTAGGCGGTACGCAGTATTTT; CDR3aa: CASSLVGGTQYF
j_gene: TRBJ2-1; abundance: once; d_gene: .; v_gene: TRBV23-1; CDR3nt: TGCGCCATCACAGGTTCCTACAATGAGCAGTTCTTC; CDR3aa: CAITGSYNEQFF
j_gene: TRBJ2-5; abundance: once; d_gene: TRBD1; v_gene: TRBV19; CDR3nt: TGTGCCAGTAGTAGACAGGGGTCCCTCCAAGAGACCCAGTACTTC; CDR3aa: CASSRQGSLQETQYF
j_gene: TRBJ1-2; abundance: .; d_gene: TRBD1; v_gene: TRBV10-3; CDR3nt: TGTGCCATGACCCCGACGACAGGGAGGATTGATGGCTACACCTTC; CDR3aa: CAMTPTTGRIDGYTF